The clone carrying this T cell receptor (beta chain) was recorded only once. Its antigen remains unknown. This record belongs to a study of T cell clonotyping in hematopoietic cell transplantation. Study-level points and caveats: Few recipient clonotypes overlapped donors; over 95% were de novo at given depth. After transplant, recipient diversity fell while pathologically expanded clonotypes grew through day 180.

Profiling relied on immunoSEQ multiplex PCR, and the TCRdb table lists in-frame clones only, not all of them. The sample consists of 10,000 to 15,000 clones, over 85% of them appearing once. Material: PBMCs, obtained 100 days after allogeneic stem cell transplant. The clonotype was recovered from a female patient aged 50-59 years who had an allogeneic stem cell transplant from an unrelated donor, so the T cells may come from the graft donor. Some clones in this sample may be carry-over from other donors' samples.

The CDR3 is CASSPGGGRVETQYF. The CDR3 nucleotides read TGTGCCAGCAGCCCGGGCGGCGGGAGGGTCGAGACCCAGTACTTC. V gene TRBV5-4 combines with J gene TRBJ2-5; 9 positions agree with TRBD2. The CDR3 loop spans 15 amino acids. The trim removed 4 bases at V and 5 bases at J, leaving 9 bases unmatched. In germline, CDR1 is SGHNT, CDR2 YYREEE (reference sequence).